Included here is one T cell receptor beta chain sequence, with context. These data are taken from a study of blood T cell repertoires in COVID-19. In the original processing: Using reference gene primer amplification, nucleated cell counts were estimated. Only in-frame clones appear in the TCRdb table, and some are missing; sequencing was by immunoSEQ multiplex PCR. The V and J calls and the clone size are those of that table, but D and trimming were determined from the DNA. Counted here are about 400,000 clones, approximately 87% occurring once; the ten biggest clones make up 10%. Those enrolled, adults aged roughly 18 to 89 years, came from about two dozen US areas. For recovered donors of Cohort 3, there were two negative PCRs, clearance, or symptom resolution. The clonotype was recovered from a woman in her fifties or sixties who had recovered from COVID-19. The sample consisted of PBMCs or T cells enriched from blood (not recorded which).

The CDR3 nucleotides are TGTGCCAGCAGTGAAGCTGGGCGACCCGAGATGGGCTACACCTTC. Protein product: CASSEAGRPEMGYTF. This sequence joins TRBV25-1 and TRBJ1-2, with D unresolved. The CDR3 contains 15 residues. Germline V gene lookup returns CDR1 MGHDK and CDR2 SYGVNS. V gave up 2 bases and J gave up 8 bases, with 18 bases separating them.